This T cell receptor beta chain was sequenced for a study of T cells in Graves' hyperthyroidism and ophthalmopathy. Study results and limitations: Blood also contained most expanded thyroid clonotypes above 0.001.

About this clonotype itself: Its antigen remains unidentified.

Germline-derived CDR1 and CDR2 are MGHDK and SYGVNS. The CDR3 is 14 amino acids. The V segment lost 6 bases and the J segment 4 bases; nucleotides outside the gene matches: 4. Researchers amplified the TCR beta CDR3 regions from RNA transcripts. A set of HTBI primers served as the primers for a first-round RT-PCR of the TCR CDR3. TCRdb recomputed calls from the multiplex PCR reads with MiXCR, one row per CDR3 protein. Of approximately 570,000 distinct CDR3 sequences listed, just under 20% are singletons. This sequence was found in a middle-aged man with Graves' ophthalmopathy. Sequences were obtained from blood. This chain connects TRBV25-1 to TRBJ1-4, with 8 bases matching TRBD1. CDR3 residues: CASRDRDFNEKLFF. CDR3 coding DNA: TGTGCCAGCAGGGACAGGGACTTTAATGAAAAACTGTTTTTT.